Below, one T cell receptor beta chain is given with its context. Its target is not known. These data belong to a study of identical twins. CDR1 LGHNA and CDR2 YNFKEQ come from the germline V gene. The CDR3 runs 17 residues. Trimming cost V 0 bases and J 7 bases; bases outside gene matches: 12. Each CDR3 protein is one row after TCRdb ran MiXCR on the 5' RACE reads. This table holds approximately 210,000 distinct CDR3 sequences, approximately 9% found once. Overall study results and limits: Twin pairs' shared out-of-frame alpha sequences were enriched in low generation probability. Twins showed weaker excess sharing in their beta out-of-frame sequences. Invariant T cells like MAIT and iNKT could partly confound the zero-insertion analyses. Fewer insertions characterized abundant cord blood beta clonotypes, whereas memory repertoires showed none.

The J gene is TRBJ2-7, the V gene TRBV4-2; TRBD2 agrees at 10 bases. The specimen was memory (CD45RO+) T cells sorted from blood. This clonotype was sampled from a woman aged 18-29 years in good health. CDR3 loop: CASSQDRSSGGAGEQYF. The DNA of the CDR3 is TGTGCCAGCAGCCAAGACCGGTCGAGCGGGGGGGCGGGGGAGCAGTACTTC.